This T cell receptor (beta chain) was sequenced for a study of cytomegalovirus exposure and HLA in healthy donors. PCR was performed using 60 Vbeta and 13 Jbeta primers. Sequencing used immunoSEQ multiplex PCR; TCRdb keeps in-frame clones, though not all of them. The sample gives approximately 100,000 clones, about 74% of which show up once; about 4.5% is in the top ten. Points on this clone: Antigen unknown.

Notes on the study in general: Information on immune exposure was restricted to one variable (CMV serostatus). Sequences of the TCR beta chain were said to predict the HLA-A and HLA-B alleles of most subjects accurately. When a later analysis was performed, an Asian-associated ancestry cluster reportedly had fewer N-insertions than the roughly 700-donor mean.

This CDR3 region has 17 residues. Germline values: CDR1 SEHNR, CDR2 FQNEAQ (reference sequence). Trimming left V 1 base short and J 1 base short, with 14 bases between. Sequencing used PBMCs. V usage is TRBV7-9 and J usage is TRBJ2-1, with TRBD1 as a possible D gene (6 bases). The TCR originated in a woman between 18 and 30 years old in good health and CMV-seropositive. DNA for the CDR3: TGTGCCAGCAGCTTAGTATATGGGCAGGGGTCCTACAATGAGCAGTTCTTC. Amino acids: CASSLVYGQGSYNEQFF.